The entry below describes one T cell receptor beta chain. Antigen unknown. J gave up 10 bases and V 7 bases, and 10 bases lay outside the gene matches. This CDR3 has 14 residues. CDR1 is MNHEY and CDR2 is SVGAGI in the germline V gene. The sample comes from a study of blood T cells in healthy people across ages. Study conclusions and caveats: The fall in TCR beta diversity per million T cells was roughly linear with age. Naive CD4+ cell counts and diversity both ran higher in long-lived than in aged donors.

The authors extracted at least 6 micrograms of total RNA per sample. A second PCR of 7 to 11 cycles used a sample-barcoded 5' primer and a J-beta primer mix. Each of the cDNA molecules was tagged by a template-switch adaptor with 12 random nucleotides. TCRdb re-analysed the 5' RACE reads in MiXCR, keeping a single row per CDR3 protein. This sample has around 1.1 million distinct CDR3 sequences, with more than 30% found just once. Sequences were obtained from blood. This sequence originates from a man between 18 and 29 years old in good health. The J gene is TRBJ1-6, the V gene TRBV6-5; 7 bases fit TRBD1. This CDR3 is CASTAGGINSPLHF. Here the CDR3 DNA reads TGTGCCAGCACCGCAGGGGGGATCAACTCACCCCTCCACTTT.